The rows below give T cell receptor beta chains drawn from one sample of a study of blood T cell repertoires in COVID-19. Measured with immunoSEQ multiplex PCR; TCRdb has only the in-frame clones, and not every one. The profile covers tens of thousands of clones, with around four fifths appearing a single time and over 15% taken by the ten largest. The specimen sequenced was peripheral blood. The receptors stem from a woman aged 60-75 years with acute or convalescent COVID-19. Each CDR3 is given without its conserved first and last residue.

>TRBJ2-1|TRBV5-5
ASSLPTGLGDNEQF
>TRBJ2-7|TRBV6-2/TRBV6-3
ASSFGAVYEQY
>TRBJ2-7|TRBV6-5
ASSYSSPGSGEQY
>TRBJ2-1|TRBV9
ASSVAGGSGYNEQF
>TRBJ1-1|TRBV7-9
ASSLEGGGVTEAF
>TRBJ2-7|TRBV30
AWIQRDEQY
>TRBJ2-1|TRBV4-3
ASSRSGTSGGRSYNEQF
>TRBJ2-1|TRBV12-3/TRBV12-4
ASSPGLAHEQF
>TRBJ2-7|TRBV5-4
ASSLAGSSSYEQY
>TRBJ1-5|TRBV9
ASSATGHQPQH
>TRBJ2-1|TRBV5-1
ASSLGSGGSNEQF
>TRBJ2-1|TRBV6-6
ASSNRISQF
>TRBJ2-1|TRBV7-2
ASSVHPGLADEQF
>TRBJ1-4|TRBV3-1/TRBV3-2
ASSQGQGKLF
>TRBJ1-5|TRBV28
ASSWVEGDQPQH
>TRBJ2-3|TRBV5-6
ASSLELAGGPDTQY
>TRBJ1-1|TRBV24-1
ATSERRRRDTEAF
>TRBJ1-2|TRBV24-1
ATRDPTGSHGYT
>TRBJ1-5|TRBV5-6
ASSLAGGSNQPQH
>TRBJ1-2|TRBV7-9
ASSSTLYGYT
>TRBJ1-5|TRBV27
ASSLHRGVGNQPQH
>TRBJ1-5|TRBV10-3
AISEVDRGPEPQH
>TRBJ1-2|TRBV6-2/TRBV6-3
ASSYRGGNYGYT
>TRBJ2-3|TRBV3-1/TRBV3-2
ASSRGGTQY
>TRBJ2-5|TRBV5-4
ASTGAGQETQY
>TRBJ1-5|TRBV7-2
ASSPLVGGWQPQH
>TRBJ1-5|TRBV10-3
AISQGNQPQH
>TRBJ1-4|TRBV10-3
AISESGQSNEKLF
>TRBJ2-3|TRBV19
ASSQGDIGTDTQY
>TRBJ1-5|TRBV4-1
ASSQRGLQGVQPQH
>TRBJ1-2|TRBV7-2
ASSRPLTVNGYT
>TRBJ1-2|TRBV29-1
SVELQGRNGYT
>TRBJ2-5|TRBV5-4
ASSLDSGGAIGTQY
>TRBJ1-5|TRBV5-5
ASVRMGRSSNQPQH
>TRBJ1-1|TRBV6-5
ASSPSYRGIEAF
>TRBJ1-1|TRBV7-3
ASSLGQGTTEAF
>TRBJ1-5|TRBV19
ASSIVPGNQPQH
>TRBJ2-2|TRBV9
ASSVDRSNTGELF
>TRBJ1-1|TRBV19
ASSAQQGSEAF
>TRBJ2-7|TRBV6-5
ASSYTGNYEQY
>TRBJ1-3|TRBV7-2
ASSLRGPGNTIY
>TRBJ1-3|TRBV7-8
ASSLITPGHSSGNTIY
>TRBJ2-5|TRBV4-2
ASSQGPLGGQETQY